This TCR beta chain was identified during a study of technical replicates of blood from a few donors. TCRdb keeps only in-frame clones here, not all; method: immunoSEQ multiplex PCR. The sample consists of fewer than 85,000 clones, 94% of them appearing once. This clone was seen a single time. This TCR derives from a human donor in good health. The sample was T cells isolated from PBMCs.

CDR3: CASQGPTTYEQYF. The CDR3 DNA follows: TGTGCCAGCCAGGGGCCTACCACCTACGAGCAGTACTTC. The rearrangement links TRBV5-4 to TRBJ2-7; maybe TRBD1 (6 bases). The length of the CDR3 is 13 residues. Germline CDR1 and CDR2: SGHNT and YYREEE (reference sequence). Trimming removed 7 bases at V and 2 bases at J, with 13 bases between.